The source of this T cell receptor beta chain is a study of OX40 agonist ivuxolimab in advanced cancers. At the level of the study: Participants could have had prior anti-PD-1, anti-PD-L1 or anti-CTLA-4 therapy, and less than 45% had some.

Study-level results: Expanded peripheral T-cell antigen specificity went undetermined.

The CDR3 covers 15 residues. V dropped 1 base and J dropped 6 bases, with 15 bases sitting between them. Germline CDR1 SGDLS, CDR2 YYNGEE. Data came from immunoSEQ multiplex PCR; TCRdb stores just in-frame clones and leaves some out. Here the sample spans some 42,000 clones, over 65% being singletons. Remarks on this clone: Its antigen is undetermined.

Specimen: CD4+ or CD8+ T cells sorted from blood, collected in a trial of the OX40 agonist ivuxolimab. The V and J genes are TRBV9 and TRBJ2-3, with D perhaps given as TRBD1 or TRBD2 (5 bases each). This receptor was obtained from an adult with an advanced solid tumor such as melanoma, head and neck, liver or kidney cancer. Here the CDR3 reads CASSVLSRGTDTQYF. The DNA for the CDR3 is TGTGCCAGCAGCGTACTCTCGAGAGGGACCGATACGCAGTATTTT. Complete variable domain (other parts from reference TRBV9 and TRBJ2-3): DSGVTQTPKHLITATGQRVTLRCSPRSGDLSVYWYQQSLDQGLQFLIQYYNGEERAKGNILERFSAQQFPDLHSELNLSSLELGDSALYFCASSVLSRGTDTQYFGPGTRLTVL.